The 22 T cell receptor beta chains listed next were all sequenced from one sample in a study of T cell changes during pregnancy in multiple sclerosis. Only in-frame clones appear in the TCRdb table, and some are missing; sequencing was by immunoSEQ multiplex PCR. The data hold more than 35,000 clones, with 70% to 90% observed a single time. Sequencing used CD4+ T cells from peripheral blood mononuclear cells, obtained before pregnancy. These receptors all come from a female donor with multiple sclerosis, enrolled in a pregnancy study.

The V gene is TRBV5-5, the J gene TRBJ1-2; D may be TRBD1 (6 bases). Germline V gene data show CDR1 as SGHKS and CDR2 as YYEKEE (reference sequence). Trimming pared 8 bases from V and 11 bases from J, leaving 28 bases between. This CDR3 is built from 15 residues. The CDR3 loop reads CAREVRNREGFRYTF. In nucleotides, the CDR3 is TGTGCCAGGGAGGTACGTAACAGGGAGGGGTTTAGATACACCTTC.

The chain carries TRBV30 and TRBJ1-5; 7 bases map to TRBD1. Looked up from germline, CDR1 is GTSNPN and CDR2 is SVGIG (reference sequence). V lost 1 base to trimming and J lost 5 bases; unmatched junction nucleotides: 2. The CDR3 is 13 amino acids. The CDR3 DNA reads TGTGCCTGGAGTGGACAGGGAGATCAGCCCCAGCATTTT. Translating gives CAWSGQGDQPQHF.

V is TRBV11-2 and J is TRBJ1-3; D remains ambiguous. Deletions cut 1 base from V and 0 bases from J, with 4 bases between. This CDR3 region has 14 residues. The germline gives CDR1 SGHAT, CDR2 FQNNGV. The CDR3 DNA sequence: TGTGCCAGCAGCTTAGGGAGCTCTGGAAACACCATATATTTT. Protein sequence: CASSLGSSGNTIYF.

Worth noting for this clone: The junction departs from the called germline gene at one end, perhaps through a read error. The genes are TRBV7-7 and TRBJ2-3; 9 bases align to TRBD2. CDR3 size: 15 residues. From germline, CDR1 is SSHAT and CDR2 FNYEAQ (reference sequence). DNA for the CDR3: TGTGCTAGCAGCTTCAGCGGGGGGACCGGGGATACGCAGTATTTT. Its protein is CASSFSGGTGDTQYF.

V usage is TRBV5-6 and J usage is TRBJ1-5; 9 bases are a match to TRBD1. In germline, CDR1 is SGHDT, CDR2 YYEEEE. The trim removed 4 bases at V and 1 base at J, leaving 9 bases unmatched. The CDR3 runs to 17 residues. The CDR3 DNA is TGTGCCAGCAGCCGAAAACCGGGACAGGGAAGCAATCAGCCCCAGCATTTT. Protein product: CASSRKPGQGSNQPQHF.

This clone showed up just once. The chain combines TRBV2 with TRBJ2-7; no definite D call. This CDR3 is 15 amino acids long. CDR1 and CDR2 from the germline V gene are SNHLY and FYNNEI. Trimming stripped 2 bases from V and 2 bases from J, with 13 bases between. CDR3 DNA: TGTGCCAGCAGTGAACGACCCGTAGCTGCCTACGAGCAGTACTTC. It codes for CASSERPVAAYEQYF. The full variable domain, its missing parts supplied by reference TRBV2 and TRBJ2-7, is EPEVTQTPSHQVTQMGQEVILRCVPISNHLYFYWYRQILGQKVEFLVSFYNNEISEKSEIFDDQFSVERPDGSNFTLKIRSTKLEDSAMYFCASSERPVAAYEQYFGPGTRLTVT.

The chain uses TRBV11-2 and TRBJ1-1; D call uncertain. The CDR3 loop spans 15 amino acids. Trimming stripped 7 bases from V and 3 bases from J, with 18 bases between. Germline CDR1 SGHAT, CDR2 FQNNGV. CDR3 loop: CASTSGGWVDTEAFF. In nucleotides, the CDR3 is TGTGCCAGCACCTCGGGCGGGTGGGTCGACACTGAAGCTTTCTTT. The full variable domain, completed using reference TRBV11-2 and TRBJ1-1, is EAGVAQSPRYKIIEKRQSVAFWCNPISGHATLYWYQQILGQGPKLLIQFQNNGVVDDSQLPKDRFSAERLKGVDSTLKIQPAKLEDSAVYLCASTSGGWVDTEAFFGQGTRLTVV.

This sequence joins TRBV5-4 and TRBJ2-7, with 7 bases matching TRBD1. J lost 6 bases, V lost 0 bases, and 0 bases had no gene match. Germline V gene data show CDR1 as SGHNT and CDR2 as YYREEE (reference sequence). CDR3 length: 12 amino acids. In DNA, the CDR3 is TGTGCCAGCAGCTTGGACAGGGGCGAGCAGTACTTC. This encodes CASSLDRGEQYF. The variable domain in full, completed from reference TRBV5-4 and TRBJ2-7, reads ETGVTQSPTHLIKTRGQQVTLRCSSQSGHNTVSWYQQALGQGPQFIFQYYREEENGRGNFPPRFSGLQFPNYSSELNVNALELDDSALYLCASSLDRGEQYFGPGTRLTVT.

The chain couples TRBV2 to TRBJ1-2; TRBD1 is a possible D gene (6 bases). From germline, CDR1 is SNHLY and CDR2 FYNNEI. V was clipped by 6 bases and J by 7 bases, with 18 bases between them. The CDR3 has 14 residues. CDR3 loop: CASREVGGRSGYTF. CDR3 DNA sequence: TGTGCCAGCAGGGAGGTGGGGGGGCGGAGTGGCTACACCTTC.

This clone has just one count. The chain recombines TRBV10-3 with TRBJ1-6; D is possibly TRBD1 (6 bases). Germline lookup yields CDR1 ENHRY and CDR2 SYGVKD. The length of the CDR3 is 13 residues. V was pared by 11 bases and J by 8 bases, with 16 bases between. The CDR3 is CASRTDPDSPLHF. The CDR3 region has the DNA TGTGCCTCCCGGACAGACCCAGATTCACCCCTCCACTTT.

The chain is built from TRBV2 and TRBJ1-4; D is perhaps TRBD1 (5 bases). V shed 7 bases and J shed 5 bases, with 17 bases lying between them. CDR1 SNHLY and CDR2 FYNNEI come from the germline V gene. CDR3 length equals 15 residues. The CDR3 loop is CASTLDRVFNEKLFF. The CDR3 DNA is TGTGCCAGCACCCTAGACAGAGTGTTCAATGAAAAACTGTTTTTT.

This chain connects TRBV27 to TRBJ1-5, with D possibly being TRBD1 (5 bases). Looked up from germline, CDR1 is MNHEY and CDR2 is SMNVEV (reference sequence). This CDR3 has 15 residues. V dropped 3 bases and J dropped 0 bases, with 9 bases sitting between them. The CDR3 region is CASSLAGYSNQPQHF. Written as DNA, the CDR3 is TGTGCCAGCAGTTTGGCAGGGTATAGCAATCAGCCCCAGCATTTT.

This rearrangement joins TRBV7-9 to TRBJ2-1; possible D gene TRBD2, 7 bases. Germline V lookup: CDR1 SEHNR, CDR2 FQNEAQ (reference sequence). The CDR3 runs 15 residues. V was shortened by 5 bases and J by 8 bases, with 19 bases between the two germline ends. This chain's CDR3 is CASSPRGGGYDEQFF. CDR3 nucleotides: TGTGCCAGCAGCCCTAGGGGGGGAGGGTACGATGAGCAGTTCTTC. The full variable domain, completed using reference TRBV7-9 and TRBJ2-1, is DTGVSQNPRHKITKRGQNVTFRCDPISEHNRLYWYRQTLGQGPEFLTYFQNEAQLEKSRLLSDRFSAERPKGSFSTLEIQRTEQGDSAMYLCASSPRGGGYDEQFFGPGTRLTVL.

The chain uses TRBV6-5 and TRBJ1-1, with D possibly TRBD1 on 5 matching bases. The CDR3 is 13 residues long. In germline, CDR1 is MNHEY, CDR2 SVGAGI. The ends were cut back, 0 bases at V and 11 bases at J, with 13 bases in the middle. The CDR3 reads CASSYSGRGSAFF. As DNA, the CDR3 is TGTGCCAGCAGTTACTCGGGGAGGGGCTCGGCTTTCTTT.

The chain recombines TRBV10-1 with TRBJ2-7, with a tentative D call TRBD2 (6 bases). Per germline, CDR1 WNHNN and CDR2 SYGVQD (reference sequence). This CDR3 region has 14 residues. The V and J ends lost 3 bases and 2 bases respectively, with 11 bases between them. CDR3 region: CASSENSGTYEQYF. In DNA form, the CDR3 reads TGCGCCAGCAGTGAAAATAGCGGAACCTACGAGCAGTACTTC.

This rearrangement joins TRBV9 to TRBJ2-5; possibly TRBD2 for D (5 bases). Germline lookup yields CDR1 SGDLS and CDR2 YYNGEE. This CDR3 has 14 amino acids. V was shortened by 0 bases and J by 2 bases, with 8 bases between the two germline ends. The CDR3 nucleotides are TGTGCCAGCAGCGTAGTAGGCGGGCAAGAGACCCAGTACTTC. Translating it yields CASSVVGGQETQYF.

V is TRBV4-1 and J is TRBJ1-2; D unclear. V was shortened by 0 bases and J by 8 bases, with 10 bases between the two germline ends. CDR3 length: 13 amino acids. Germline lookup yields CDR1 MGHRA and CDR2 YSYEKL. CDR3 coding DNA: TGCGCCAGCAGCCAAGATCGAGGGTACGGCTACACCTTC. Protein: CASSQDRGYGYTF.

This clone showed up just once. The rearrangement uses TRBV9 and TRBJ1-3; 7 positions match TRBD1. This CDR3 contains 18 residues. Germline loops: CDR1 SGDLS, CDR2 YYNGEE. The J segment lost 4 bases and the V segment lost 5 bases, leaving 18 bases of the junction unmatched. The CDR3 here is CASSAGTGAELGGNTIYF. CDR3 DNA: TGTGCCAGCAGTGCCGGTACAGGGGCTGAGCTCGGCGGAAACACCATATATTTT.

The chain recombines TRBV5-1 with TRBJ1-1; D is perhaps TRBD1 (6 bases). The CDR3 totals 14 residues. V was pared by 2 bases and J by 1 base, with 9 bases between. Germline lookup yields CDR1 SGHRS and CDR2 YFSETQ. The CDR3 coding sequence is TGCGCCAGCAGCTTTGACAGGAGGAACACTGAAGCTTTCTTT. Translation: CASSFDRRNTEAFF.

The chain is built from TRBV7-9 and TRBJ2-3; 11 bases are shared with TRBD2. V was pared by 5 bases and J by 1 base, with 11 bases of the junction left unmatched. Germline V gives CDR1 SEHNR, CDR2 FQNEAQ (reference sequence). The CDR3 covers 18 residues. The CDR3 region is CASSPLAGASPGTDTQYF. As DNA, the CDR3 is TGTGCCAGCAGCCCACTAGCGGGGGCCTCCCCCGGCACAGATACGCAGTATTTT.

The CDR3 DNA reads TGTGCCAGCAGCCAAATAGCGGCAGGGTCTGGTCAGCCCCAGCATTTT. Encoded protein: CASSQIAAGSGQPQHF. J is TRBJ1-5 and V is TRBV5-6; D might be TRBD1 (5 bases). The germline V and J ends were trimmed by 4 bases and 6 bases, with 20 bases remaining between them. The germline V gene has CDR1 SGHDT and CDR2 YYEEEE. This CDR3 is built from 16 residues.

The chain links TRBV19 to TRBJ1-6; D is possibly TRBD1 (6 bases). CDR3 length: 13 amino acids. Trimming cost V 7 bases and J 8 bases, with 12 bases left between them. CDR1 and CDR2 (germline): LNHDA, SQIVND (reference sequence). CDR3 protein: CASNQGMDSPLHF. The CDR3, as DNA: TGTGCCAGTAATCAGGGGATGGATTCACCCCTCCACTTT.